This T cell receptor beta chain emerged from a study of CD8 T cells in ankylosing spondylitis. Study-wide results and caveats: Within matched ankylosing spondylitis synovial fluid, disease-linked clones were reportedly significantly enriched.

V lost 3 bases, J lost 3 bases, and 5 bases stayed unmatched. Germline V gene data show CDR1 as LGHNA and CDR2 as YNFKEQ. This CDR3 is built from 15 residues. Ten or more counts support this clonotype. Its antigen is unidentified. A single record per CDR3 protein comes from TCRdb applying MiXCR to the 5' RACE reads. Here the sample spans under 85,000 distinct CDR3 sequences, about 5% being singletons. This TCR derives from a male donor with ankylosing spondylitis or in good health (not recorded which). The chain joins TRBV4-2 to TRBJ2-7; 10 bases fit TRBD1. The sequenced material came from blood, either unsorted or a sorted T cell fraction (not recorded which). This CDR3 reads CASSHTGQGSYEQYF. The CDR3 DNA follows: TGTGCCAGCAGCCATACGGGACAGGGGAGCTACGAGCAGTACTTC.